Listed below are T cell receptor beta chains from one sample, sequenced in a study of T cells in Graves' hyperthyroidism and ophthalmopathy. TCRdb re-derived calls from the multiplex PCR reads in MiXCR, one entry per CDR3 protein. The sample has about 210,000 distinct CDR3 sequences, roughly 18% seen once. Sequencing was performed on blood. Receptors were obtained from a man aged 40-55 years with Graves' hyperthyroidism. Each CDR3 is given with its conserved first and last residue. The D gene is left open where the match is weak. Size tells how often a clone was seen (once, few, many) or the class of an expanded clone, and some rows leave it out.

CDR3nt	CDR3aa	d_gene	j_gene	v_gene	abundance
TGTGCCATCAGTGACGCGGACAGGGGCGCCGATACCATGTTCTTC	CAISDADRGADTMFF	TRBD1	TRBJ2-1	TRBV10-3	-
TGTGCCAGCAGCTTTTCAGTACCCCATGGCTACACCTTC	CASSFSVPHGYTF	-	TRBJ1-2	TRBV7-9	-
TGTGCCAGCAGCCCCTCAGGGGAGGACACTGAAGCTTTCTTT	CASSPSGEDTEAFF	-	TRBJ1-1	TRBV9	many
TGTGCCAGCTCACCACTCACGAGGGGGTCTGAAGCTTTCTTT	CASSPLTRGSEAFF	-	TRBJ1-1	TRBV18	many
TGTGCCAGTAGTATAGATCTAACAGGGTTCGCGTACGAGCAGTACTTC	CASSIDLTGFAYEQYF	-	TRBJ2-7	TRBV19	-
TGTGCCTGGACCAATTACCCTCTGCACTCTGGAAACACCATATATTTT	CAWTNYPLHSGNTIYF	-	TRBJ1-3	TRBV30	many
TGTGCCAGCAGCTCACGGACAGGGTCAGTTTCACCCCTCCACTTT	CASSSRTGSVSPLHF	TRBD1	TRBJ1-6	TRBV7-9	-
TGTGCCAGCACCATCCTACGAGGGGTACAAGAGACCCAGTACTTC	CASTILRGVQETQYF	-	TRBJ2-5	TRBV6-1	many
TGTGCCATCAGTGAGAGGGCAGAGACCCAGTACTTC	CAISERAETQYF	-	TRBJ2-5	TRBV10-3	many
TGCAGTGCTAGACCCGGGACAGGGGACCCTGAAGCTTTCTTT	CSARPGTGDPEAFF	TRBD1	TRBJ1-1	TRBV20-1	many
TGTGCCAGCAGCCCCGGGATTAACTATGGTGGCTACACCTTC	CASSPGINYGGYTF	-	TRBJ1-2	TRBV11-2	many
TGCAGCGTTGTTTTTGGGGGGACTAGCACAGATACGCAGTATTTT	CSVVFGGTSTDTQYF	-	TRBJ2-3	TRBV29-1	-
TGCAGTGCTAGAGCGGTGACTGGTCAAGAGACCCAGTACTTC	CSARAVTGQETQYF	-	TRBJ2-5	TRBV20-1	many
TGCAGTGCTAGACCATCGGCCTGGGGCTACACCTTC	CSARPSAWGYTF	-	TRBJ1-2	TRBV20-1	few
TGTGCCAGCAGCGTAGGTGACTCCTACAATGAGCAGTTCTTC	CASSVGDSYNEQFF	-	TRBJ2-1	TRBV9	-
TGTGCCAGCAGCTCCTCCGGACGTAATGAAAAACTGTTTTTT	CASSSSGRNEKLFF	-	TRBJ1-4	TRBV12-3/TRBV12-4	many
TGTGCCGGCAGTTCTAGTGCAGATACGCAGTATTTT	CAGSSSADTQYF	-	TRBJ2-3	TRBV6-9	-
TGTGCCAGCAGCTTACATCTAGCGGGGGGGGACGAGCAGTACTTC	CASSLHLAGGDEQYF	TRBD2	TRBJ2-7	TRBV7-8	many
TGTGCCAGCAGTTCCTGGACTAGCGGGGGGCCAAACCCCCCCGAGCAGTACTTC	CASSSWTSGGPNPPEQYF	TRBD2	TRBJ2-7	TRBV6-2/TRBV6-3	many
TGTGCCAGCAGCTTCCGGACCACGACATTCACAGATACGCAGTATTTT	CASSFRTTTFTDTQYF	-	TRBJ2-3	TRBV14	many
TGTGCCATCAGTGAGGCAGGAGCGGGGGGTTACAATGAGCAGTTCTTC	CAISEAGAGGYNEQFF	TRBD2	TRBJ2-1	TRBV10-3	few
TGTGCCAGCAGTCTTCCTGGACTAGCGGGAGTGGTTGGGGAGCTGTTTTTT	CASSLPGLAGVVGELFF	TRBD2	TRBJ2-2	TRBV28	few
TGTGCCACCAGCAGGGGACTGAGCTCTGGGGCCAACGTCCTGACTTTC	CATSRGLSSGANVLTF	-	TRBJ2-6	TRBV15	-
TGTGCCAGCAGCTCGGGGTCGGGCTTCAATCAGCCCCAGCATTTT	CASSSGSGFNQPQHF	-	TRBJ1-5	TRBV7-9	-
TGTGCCAGCAGCCACGGGGCAGGGAGGATGAACGAGCAGTACTTC	CASSHGAGRMNEQYF	-	TRBJ2-7	TRBV7-2	-
TGTGCCAGCAGCCTAATGGGGCAGGGTTTTGGCGGGGAGCTGTTTTTT	CASSLMGQGFGGELFF	-	TRBJ2-2	TRBV12-3/TRBV12-4	few
TGTGCCAGCAGCCAAGGAAGATGGGCGGGTGGCTACACCTTC	CASSQGRWAGGYTF	-	TRBJ1-2	TRBV4-2	-
TGTGCCAGCAGCTATGGACTAGCGGGGATGGAGACCCAGTACTTC	CASSYGLAGMETQYF	TRBD2	TRBJ2-5	TRBV7-9	many
TGTGCCAGCAGTTTAAGCAGGGCCACTGAAGCTTTCTTT	CASSLSRATEAFF	-	TRBJ1-1	TRBV27	many
TGTGCCAGCAGCTTACAGGGAATCTCCTACGAGCAGTACTTC	CASSLQGISYEQYF	-	TRBJ2-7	TRBV5-8	few
TGTGCCAGCAGTTTGCCGGGACAGGGCAGAGGTTCAAATCAGCCCCAGCATTTT	CASSLPGQGRGSNQPQHF	TRBD1	TRBJ1-5	TRBV28	many
TGTGCCATCAAACAGGGCTCTGGAAACACCATATATTTT	CAIKQGSGNTIYF	-	TRBJ1-3	TRBV10-3	few
TGTGCCAGCAGCCAAGAGAGGCATAATGGCTACACCTTC	CASSQERHNGYTF	-	TRBJ1-2	TRBV4-2	-
TGTGCCAGCAGCAGGGAGTACGGCGGGGAGCTGTTTTTT	CASSREYGGELFF	-	TRBJ2-2	TRBV5-8	many
TGTGCCTGGAGTGAAGGACAGGGGAATTCACCCCTCCACTTT	CAWSEGQGNSPLHF	TRBD1	TRBJ1-6	TRBV30	many
TGTGCCAGCAGCGCCCGTGGGACTAGCGGGGGAGAGACCCAGTACTTC	CASSARGTSGGETQYF	TRBD2	TRBJ2-5	TRBV7-9	many
TGTGCCAGCAGCCCCCGCCCAGATACGCAGTATTTT	CASSPRPDTQYF	-	TRBJ2-3	TRBV7-9	-
TGTGCCAGCAGGGGAAGGGGCATTCAGTACTTC	CASRGRGIQYF	-	TRBJ2-4	TRBV27	many
TGCGCCAGCAGCCCTAGACAGGGGGGATGGGCTAGCACAGATACGCAGTATTTT	CASSPRQGGWASTDTQYF	TRBD1	TRBJ2-3	TRBV5-1	many
TGTGCCAGCAGCCAAGATCTGACTACGGGGACCCAGTACTTC	CASSQDLTTGTQYF	-	TRBJ2-5	TRBV3-1	many
TGCGCCAGCAGTCCCCCGACGGGGGGGGGAGATACGCAGTATTTT	CASSPPTGGGDTQYF	TRBD2	TRBJ2-3	TRBV5-1	many
TGTGCCACCAGTGAATCCGGGACAGATCAAGAGACCCAGTACTTC	CATSESGTDQETQYF	TRBD1	TRBJ2-5	TRBV24-1	once
TGTGCCAGCAGCTACGGACTTGCGGGGGGAAGTGAGCAGTTCTTC	CASSYGLAGGSEQFF	TRBD2	TRBJ2-1	TRBV3-1	many
TGCAGTGCCGCCCTCGGGACAGTTGGAGAAAAACTGTTTTTT	CSAALGTVGEKLFF	TRBD1	TRBJ1-4	TRBV20-1	-
TGCAGTGCCGTTAGACGGGACCGATACGAGCAGTACTTC	CSAVRRDRYEQYF	-	TRBJ2-7	TRBV20-1	-
TGTGCCAGCTCCCCAACCGGGGGGAGTGGTGAGCAGTTCTTC	CASSPTGGSGEQFF	TRBD2	TRBJ2-1	TRBV18	many
TGTGCCAGCAGCACCTCTCGCAGGGGTGGCTACACCTTC	CASSTSRRGGYTF	-	TRBJ1-2	TRBV5-6	many
TGTGCCAGCTCACCACCGTCTCGAAACACCGGGGAGCTGTTTTTT	CASSPPSRNTGELFF	-	TRBJ2-2	TRBV18	many
TGTGCCAGCAGCCGACACAATCAGGGTTGGGGAAACACCATATATTTT	CASSRHNQGWGNTIYF	-	TRBJ1-3	TRBV7-9	few
TGTGCCAGCAGGAGGGGACTAGCGGACAATGAGCAGTTCTTC	CASRRGLADNEQFF	TRBD2	TRBJ2-1	TRBV12-3/TRBV12-4	many
TGCAGTGCTGACCGGGGGTTCACTGAAGCTTTCTTT	CSADRGFTEAFF	-	TRBJ1-1	TRBV20-1	many
TGTGCCAGTAGTATTGGACAGGGGGGCAATCAGCCCCAGCATTTT	CASSIGQGGNQPQHF	TRBD1	TRBJ1-5	TRBV19	many
TGTGCCAGCAGCTTAAGGACAGGGCAAGGCTACACCTTC	CASSLRTGQGYTF	TRBD1	TRBJ1-2	TRBV11-2	many
TGTGCCAGCAGTTTGCCTAGCGGGGGGTCCGGTGAGCAGTTCTTC	CASSLPSGGSGEQFF	TRBD2	TRBJ2-1	TRBV28	many
TGTGCCAGCAATCCGGCTAGCGGGGGAGGCGAGCAGTACTTC	CASNPASGGGEQYF	TRBD2	TRBJ2-7	TRBV2	many
TGTGCCAGCACCTCTAGGAATGAGCAGTTCTTC	CASTSRNEQFF	-	TRBJ2-1	TRBV5-6	many
TGTGCCAGCGAATGGATGGCTTGGAACACTGAAGCTTTCTTT	CASEWMAWNTEAFF	-	TRBJ1-1	TRBV12-3/TRBV12-4	many
TGCGCCAGCAGCTTGACTCCAGGGACTGAAGCTTTCTTT	CASSLTPGTEAFF	-	TRBJ1-1	TRBV5-1	many